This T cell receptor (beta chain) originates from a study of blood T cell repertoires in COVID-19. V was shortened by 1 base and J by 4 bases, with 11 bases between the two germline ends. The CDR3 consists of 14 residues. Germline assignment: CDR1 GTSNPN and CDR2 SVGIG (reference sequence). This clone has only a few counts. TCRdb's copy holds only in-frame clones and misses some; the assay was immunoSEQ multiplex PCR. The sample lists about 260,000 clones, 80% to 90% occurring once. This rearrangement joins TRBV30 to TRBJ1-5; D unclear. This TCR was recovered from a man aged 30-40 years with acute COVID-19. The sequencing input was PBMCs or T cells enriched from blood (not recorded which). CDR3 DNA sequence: TGTGCCTGGAGTGGGGAGGCGAGGAATCAGCCCCAGCATTTT. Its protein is CAWSGEARNQPQHF.